The 16 T cell receptor beta chains listed next were all sequenced from one sample in a study of T cell responses to AZD1222 COVID-19 vaccine. Profiled with immunoSEQ multiplex PCR; TCRdb holds only in-frame clones, not every one. The sample lists around 120,000 clones, roughly nine tenths occurring once. Sample: peripheral blood, taken 28 days after the second AZD1222 dose. These receptors were taken from an adult who received the AZD1222 COVID-19 vaccine.

The chain carries TRBV10-2 and TRBJ2-1, with a tentative D call TRBD2 (5 bases). Between the trimmed V and J ends, which lost 5 bases and 6 bases, there was a span of 11 bases. This CDR3 has 13 amino acids. Per the germline V gene, CDR1 is WSHSY and CDR2 is SAAADI. CDR3 residues: CASSMRDINEQFF. CDR3 DNA: TGCGCCAGCAGTATGAGGGATATCAATGAGCAGTTCTTC.

The chain joins TRBV6-6 to TRBJ2-7, with D perhaps TRBD1 (6 bases). The V gene's germline CDR1 is MNHNY and CDR2 SVGAGI (reference sequence). The CDR3 has 15 residues. V was clipped by 8 bases and J by 3 bases, with 20 bases between them. CDR3 in DNA: TGTGCCAGCGGCGACCAACAGGGCTACAACTACGAGCAGTACTTC. Protein product: CASGDQQGYNYEQYF.

The genes are TRBV19 and TRBJ2-7; 7 nucleotides match TRBD2. With V trimmed by 8 bases and J by 2 bases, 12 bases remained unmatched. This CDR3 has 15 amino acids. CDR1 is LNHDA, CDR2 SQIVND, per germline (reference sequence). The CDR3 loop is CASRQRAGVTYEQYF. In DNA form, the CDR3 reads TGTGCCAGTCGGCAGAGGGCGGGAGTGACCTACGAGCAGTACTTC.

V and J are TRBV6-5 and TRBJ2-7; TRBD2 might be the D (6 bases). V was trimmed by 7 bases and J by 2 bases, leaving 15 bases between them. Germline-derived CDR1 and CDR2 are MNHEY and SVGAGI. There are 14 residues in the CDR3. CDR3 nucleotides: TGTGCCAGCATTCCCGGGACTCCGACCTACGAGCAGTACTTC. Its protein product is CASIPGTPTYEQYF.

CDR3 DNA: TGTGCCAGCAGCGGGGACCGACTCTATGGCTACACCTTC. It specifies CASSGDRLYGYTF. This chain connects TRBV5-4 to TRBJ1-2; D is perhaps TRBD1 (5 bases). CDR3 length: 13 residues. CDR1 is SGHNT, CDR2 YYREEE, per germline (reference sequence). V dropped 4 bases and J dropped 4 bases, with 11 bases sitting between them.

V usage is TRBV7-8 and J usage is TRBJ2-1, with TRBD2 matching over 11 bases. Germline trimming cut 5 bases from V and 4 bases from J; bases unmatched to any gene: 4. CDR1 and CDR2 (germline): SGHVS, FQNEAQ. The CDR3 is 15 residues long. The CDR3 DNA sequence: TGTGCCAGCAGCGGGACTAGCGGATCGTACAATGAGCAGTTCTTC. This translates into CASSGTSGSYNEQFF.

In DNA, the CDR3 is TGCGCCAGCAGCCAAGAGGTGACTAGCGCGAACACCGGGGAGCTGTTTTTT. It translates to CASSQEVTSANTGELFF. The J gene is TRBJ2-2, the V gene TRBV4-1, with 8 bases aligning to TRBD2. Germline assignment: CDR1 MGHRA and CDR2 YSYEKL. This CDR3 is 17 amino acids long. V gave up 0 bases and J gave up 0 bases; unmatched junction bases: 3.

This clone was observed a single time. V gene TRBV19 combines with J gene TRBJ2-3, with TRBD1 identical over 7 bases. CDR3 length: 15 residues. Germline V gives CDR1 LNHDA, CDR2 SQIVND (reference sequence). With V trimmed by 4 bases and J by 3 bases, 7 bases remained unmatched. CDR3 DNA sequence: TGTGCCAGTAGTAAACCGGGACAGTTAACAGATACGCAGTATTTT. It codes for CASSKPGQLTDTQYF.

The rearrangement links TRBV5-6 to TRBJ2-7; TRBD2 aligns across 9 bases. Germline CDR1 reads SGHDT; CDR2 reads YYEEEE. This CDR3 region has 15 residues. V trimming: 0 bases; J trimming: 3 bases; junction bases outside the gene matches: 4. The CDR3 sequence: CASSLGLAESYEQYF. The CDR3 bases are TGTGCCAGCAGCTTGGGACTAGCGGAGAGCTACGAGCAGTACTTC.

The rearrangement links TRBV27 to TRBJ1-5, with D tentatively TRBD1 (6 bases). Germline-derived CDR1 and CDR2 are MNHEY and SMNVEV (reference sequence). V lost 7 bases and J lost 6, with 16 bases in between. CDR3 length equals 14 residues. CDR3 protein: CASKTHGGPQPQHF. As DNA, the CDR3 is TGTGCCAGCAAAACCCACGGGGGGCCTCAGCCCCAGCATTTT.

This rearrangement joins TRBV9 to TRBJ1-1; D is undetermined. Trimming shortened V by 1 base and J by 0 bases, and 13 bases separated the two germline ends. Germline V gives CDR1 SGDLS, CDR2 YYNGEE. This CDR3 region has 16 residues. In DNA form, the CDR3 reads TGTGCCAGCAGCGTAAGTCCGAAAAAAGTGAACACTGAAGCTTTCTTT. This encodes CASSVSPKKVNTEAFF.

This chain connects TRBV7-9 to TRBJ1-3; D may be TRBD1 (6 bases). With 5 bases removed from V and 4 bases from J, the gap between germline ends came to 30 bases. Per the germline V gene, CDR1 is SEHNR and CDR2 is FQNEAQ (reference sequence). CDR3 length: 20 residues. Here the CDR3 DNA reads TGTGCCAGCAGCACCCCTTACTTCTCGGTGGGCCGGGACATAGGAAACACCATATATTTT. It translates to CASSTPYFSVGRDIGNTIYF.

The gene calls are TRBV6-1 and TRBJ2-2; D might be TRBD1 (6 bases). Trimming removed 2 bases from V and 0 bases from J, with 10 bases in between. The CDR3 covers 16 residues. The germline gives CDR1 MNHNS, CDR2 SASEGT. The CDR3 sequence is CASSEYRVSNTGELFF. The DNA for the CDR3 is TGTGCCAGCAGTGAATACAGGGTTTCGAACACCGGGGAGCTGTTTTTT.

The J gene is TRBJ2-3, the V gene TRBV13; 9 bases map to TRBD2. With 4 bases clipped from V and 2 bases from J, the junction kept 7 bases outside the gene matches. The germline V gene has CDR1 PRHDT and CDR2 FYEKMQ (reference sequence). The CDR3 is made up of 16 amino acids. The CDR3 DNA reads TGTGCCAGCAGCTCAGAAGGCGGGAGGGCCACAGATACGCAGTATTTT. Translating it yields CASSSEGGRATDTQYF. Together with reference TRBV13 and TRBJ2-3, the CDR3 gives the full variable domain: AAGVIQSPRHLIKEKRETATLKCYPIPRHDTVYWYQQGPGQDPQFLISFYEKMQSDKGSIPDRFSAQQFSDYHSELNMSSLELGDSALYFCASSSEGGRATDTQYFGPGTRLTVL.

This clone was observed a few times. DNA for the CDR3: TGTGCCAGCAGCATAGCGGGAGGGACCTACAATGAGCAGTTCTTC. Amino acid sequence: CASSIAGGTYNEQFF. The V and J genes are TRBV9 and TRBJ2-1; 11 bases line up with TRBD2. The CDR3 is 15 residues long. The V gene's germline CDR1 is SGDLS and CDR2 YYNGEE. Trimming at V came to 4 bases and at J to 2 bases, leaving 2 bases not matched to a gene.

The J gene is TRBJ2-7, the V gene TRBV2, with TRBD2 matching 9 bases. After removal of 5 bases from V and 2 bases from J, the junction contained 16 bases not matched to a gene. Germline-derived CDR1 and CDR2 are SNHLY and FYNNEI. The CDR3 covers 18 residues. The CDR3 DNA reads TGTGCCAGCAGTAAAATCCCATATAGCGGGAGAGGGGCCTACGAGCAGTACTTC. It specifies CASSKIPYSGRGAYEQYF.